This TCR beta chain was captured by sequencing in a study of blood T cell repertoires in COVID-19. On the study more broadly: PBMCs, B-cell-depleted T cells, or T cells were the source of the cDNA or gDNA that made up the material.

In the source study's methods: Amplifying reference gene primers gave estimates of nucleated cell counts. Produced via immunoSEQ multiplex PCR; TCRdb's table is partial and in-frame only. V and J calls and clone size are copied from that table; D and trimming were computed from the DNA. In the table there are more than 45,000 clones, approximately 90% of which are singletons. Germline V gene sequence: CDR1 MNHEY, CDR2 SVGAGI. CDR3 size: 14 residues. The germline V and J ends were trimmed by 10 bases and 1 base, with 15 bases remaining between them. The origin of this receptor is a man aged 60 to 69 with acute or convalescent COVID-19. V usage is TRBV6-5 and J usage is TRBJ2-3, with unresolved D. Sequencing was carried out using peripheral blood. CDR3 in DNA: TGTGCCACCAATGGCCCCACCCGCACAGATACGCAGTATTTT. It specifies CATNGPTRTDTQYF.